One sample yielded the 19 T cell receptor beta chains listed below, sequenced in a study of cytomegalovirus exposure and HLA in healthy donors. The PCR made use of 60 Vbeta and 13 Jbeta primers. Only in-frame clones appear in the TCRdb table, and some are missing; sequencing was by immunoSEQ multiplex PCR. The sample has a few hundred thousand clones, about 77% seen once. Sequencing was carried out using PBMCs. The receptors stem from a woman in her 30s in good health and CMV-seronegative.

This chain joins TRBV27 and TRBJ2-7, with D tentatively TRBD2 (6 bases). The CDR3 has 15 residues. V gave up 2 bases and J gave up 2 bases, with 13 bases separating them. Germline CDR1 MNHEY, CDR2 SMNVEV (reference sequence). The CDR3 DNA follows: TGTGCCAGCAGTTTACGTCGGGGGTTTCCCTACGAGCAGTACTTC. This codes for CASSLRRGFPYEQYF.

The J gene is TRBJ2-3, the V gene TRBV5-1, with D perhaps matching TRBD1 (6 bases). The germline V gene encodes CDR1 SGHRS and CDR2 YFSETQ. The CDR3 is 16 residues long. V was shortened by 1 base and J by 5 bases, with 17 bases between the two germline ends. DNA of the CDR3: TGCGCCAGCAGCTTGCTTTCAGGGGAGATGGGAGATACGCAGTATTTT. Protein sequence: CASSLLSGEMGDTQYF.

The chain couples TRBV9 to TRBJ1-5; 7 nucleotides line up with TRBD1. The CDR3 loop spans 15 amino acids. J was trimmed by 2 bases and V by 9 bases; bases with no gene match: 11. CDR1 SGDLS and CDR2 YYNGEE come from the germline V gene. This chain's CDR3 is CATPRQGVCNQPQHF. As DNA, the CDR3 is TGTGCCACCCCGAGACAGGGAGTTTGCAATCAGCCCCAGCATTTT.

The chain carries TRBV27 and TRBJ2-7; D call uncertain. CDR3 length: 15 amino acids. Trimming pared 2 bases from V and 5 bases from J, leaving 16 bases between. Germline V gene lookup returns CDR1 MNHEY and CDR2 SMNVEV (reference sequence). CDR3 nucleotides: TGTGCCAGCAGTTTAACCCACTACCTTCCCCACGAGCAGTACTTC. It specifies CASSLTHYLPHEQYF.

A remark on this clone: At the DNA level, this CDR3 is encoded by other sequences in the same sample as well. The chain employs TRBV4-1 and TRBJ1-2, with 12 bases aligning to TRBD1. CDR1 is MGHRA, CDR2 YSYEKL, per germline. Unmatched junction bases numbered 5, after V lost 4 bases and J lost 8 bases. The CDR3 spans 14 residues. CDR3 residues: CASSRPGTGGGYTF. CDR3 bases: TGCGCCAGCAGCCGACCCGGGACAGGGGGCGGCTACACCTTC.

The chain is built from TRBV6-6 and TRBJ1-5; the D gene is possibly TRBD1 (5 bases). V was pared by 2 bases and J by 3 bases, with 11 bases between. CDR1 and CDR2 (germline): MNHNY, SVGAGI (reference sequence). There are 15 residues in the CDR3. The CDR3 nucleotides read TGTGCCAGCAGTTACAGGCGGGGCGTCAATCAGCCCCAGCATTTT. It codes for CASSYRRGVNQPQHF.

This chain links TRBV4-2 with TRBJ2-3, with a weak D call TRBD2 (6 bases). This CDR3 comprises 15 residues. CDR1 LGHNA and CDR2 YNFKEQ come from the germline V gene. Trimming pared 1 base from V and 0 bases from J, leaving 8 bases between. The CDR3 sequence: CASSQGDWSTDTQYF. DNA of the CDR3: TGTGCCAGCAGCCAAGGGGACTGGAGCACAGATACGCAGTATTTT.

This clone was detected once. The V gene is TRBV28, the J gene TRBJ1-5; D may be TRBD1 (5 bases). Trimming stripped 5 bases from V and 5 bases from J, with 10 bases between. This CDR3 comprises 13 residues. CDR1 is MDHEN, CDR2 SYDVKM, per germline. Here the CDR3 reads CASSPRGDQPQHF. In DNA form, the CDR3 reads TGTGCCAGCAGTCCTCGGGGGGATCAGCCCCAGCATTTT.

The rearrangement uses TRBV9 and TRBJ2-3; 9 bases match TRBD2. Germline CDR1 reads SGDLS; CDR2 reads YYNGEE. The CDR3 is made up of 15 amino acids. With 0 bases clipped from V and 3 bases from J, the junction kept 2 bases outside the gene matches. The CDR3 spells CASSVEAGGTDTQYF. The CDR3 DNA follows: TGTGCCAGCAGCGTAGAAGCGGGGGGTACAGATACGCAGTATTTT.

The rearrangement joins TRBV11-2 to TRBJ1-6; possible D gene TRBD1, 6 bases. The germline gives CDR1 SGHAT, CDR2 FQNNGV. V was pared by 7 bases and J by 9 bases, with 16 bases between. There are 14 residues in the CDR3. In DNA form, the CDR3 reads TGTGCCAGCAATCGACAGGTCAGGAGTTCACCCCTCCACTTT. It specifies CASNRQVRSSPLHF.

The V and J genes are TRBV5-5 and TRBJ2-1; the match to TRBD2 covers 12 bases. The ends lost 3 bases at V and 4 bases at J; junction bases unmatched: 5. Germline values: CDR1 SGHKS, CDR2 YYEKEE (reference sequence). The CDR3 length is 16 residues. CDR3 bases: TGTGCCAGCAGCTCCGGGACTAGCGGGCTTTACAATGAGCAGTTCTTC. It codes for CASSSGTSGLYNEQFF.

This chain connects TRBV19 to TRBJ1-1; D gene uncertain. V was trimmed by 5 bases and J by 5 bases, leaving 12 bases between them. The CDR3 contains 13 residues. Germline loops: CDR1 LNHDA, CDR2 SQIVND (reference sequence). CDR3 region: CASSVGLLTEAFF. The DNA for the CDR3 is TGTGCCAGTAGTGTTGGGCTTTTGACTGAAGCTTTCTTT.

The V gene is TRBV5-1, the J gene TRBJ1-1; 7 nucleotides match TRBD1. The trim removed 4 bases at V and 1 base at J, leaving 4 bases unmatched. There are 14 residues in the CDR3. CDR1 and CDR2 from the germline V gene are SGHRS and YFSETQ. The CDR3 protein is CASSQGVSNTEAFF. The CDR3 nucleotides read TGCGCCAGCAGCCAGGGGGTTTCGAACACTGAAGCTTTCTTT.

This clone came up a few times. This chain uses TRBV5-6 with TRBJ2-7; D gene ambiguous. Trimming stripped 0 bases from V and 5 bases from J, with 12 bases between. The CDR3 loop spans 14 amino acids. CDR1 is SGHDT and CDR2 is YYEEEE in the germline V gene. CDR3 loop: CASSLGPQAHEQYF. The CDR3 coding sequence is TGTGCCAGCAGCTTGGGGCCTCAGGCCCACGAGCAGTACTTC.

The V gene is TRBV7-9, the J gene TRBJ2-2, with unresolved D. The CDR3 contains 14 residues. CDR1 SEHNR and CDR2 FQNEAQ come from the germline V gene (reference sequence). Trimming took off 4 bases at V and 4 bases at J, with 10 bases between the two ends. CDR3 nucleotides: TGTGCCAGCAGCTATACCTCGCGCACCGGGGAGCTGTTTTTT. As protein: CASSYTSRTGELFF.

The V gene is TRBV7-8, the J gene TRBJ2-1; D uncertain. V dropped 0 bases and J dropped 8 bases, with 5 bases sitting between them. The length of the CDR3 is 12 residues. Germline CDR1 SGHVS, CDR2 FQNEAQ. The CDR3 protein is CASSLAWHEQFF. The CDR3 DNA reads as TGTGCCAGCAGCTTAGCGTGGCATGAGCAGTTCTTC.

The gene calls are TRBV2 and TRBJ1-5, with 7 bases aligning to TRBD1. V was pared by 7 bases and J by 5 bases, with 5 bases of the junction left unmatched. The germline gives CDR1 SNHLY, CDR2 FYNNEI. CDR3 length equals 13 residues. The CDR3 loop is CASIADRDQPQHF. CDR3 coding DNA: TGTGCCAGCATCGCCGACAGGGATCAGCCCCAGCATTTT.

The J gene is TRBJ2-1, the V gene TRBV5-4; maybe TRBD2 (7 bases). Trimming took 4 bases from V and 6 from J, leaving 29 bases between them. This CDR3 is 19 amino acids long. CDR1 is SGHNT and CDR2 is YYREEE in the germline V gene (reference sequence). CDR3 DNA: TGTGCCAGCAGCCGGGGTCCACCAACCGGGGGGCTGGGTCTCAATGAGCAGTTCTTC. Translated: CASSRGPPTGGLGLNEQFF.

The rearrangement uses TRBV29-1 and TRBJ2-7; the match to TRBD1 covers 8 bases. The germline V gene encodes CDR1 SQVTM and CDR2 ANQGSEA. With V trimmed by 6 bases and J by 3 bases, 10 bases remained unmatched. The length of the CDR3 is 14 residues. CDR3 coding DNA: TGCAGCGTGGGGGCTGGACAGGGAGTCTACGAGCAGTACTTC. Its protein is CSVGAGQGVYEQYF.